What follows describes a single T cell receptor (beta chain). Its antigen is undetermined. Naive and memory CD4+ T cells came from enriched cryopreserved PBMCs. This sample is part of a study of CD4 T cells in relation to SARS-CoV-2 and coronaviruses. Across the whole study: The restricting HLA molecule for shared crossreactive spike epitopes was mapped. Study observations and caveats: In roughly 65% of donors, memory CD4+ clonotypes crossrecognized SARS-CoV-2 and at least one common cold coronavirus spike.

Sequenced by immunoSEQ multiplex PCR; TCRdb stores in-frame clones only, minus some. Of approximately 50,000 clones in the sample, 92% were seen once. The sample was naive CD4+ T cells from PBMCs. Subset specified: naive CD4+ T cells isolated by negative enrichment. The clonotype was recovered from an adult with COVID-19.

The CDR3 spells CATSDPGTSTDTQYF. As DNA, the CDR3 is TGTGCCACCAGTGATCCCGGGACTAGCACAGATACGCAGTATTTT. The chain combines TRBV24-1 with TRBJ2-3; D possibly corresponds to TRBD2 (6 bases). Germline V gene sequence: CDR1 KGHDR, CDR2 SFDVKD. The CDR3 runs 15 residues. The ends were cut back, 3 bases at V and 0 bases at J, with 9 bases in the middle.